The 28 T cell receptor beta chains below were found in one sample sequenced in a study of cytomegalovirus exposure and HLA in healthy donors. The PCR ran on 60 Vbeta and 13 Jbeta primers. Libraries were prepared by immunoSEQ multiplex PCR; TCRdb keeps only in-frame clonotypes and omits some of them. The profile covers about 170,000 clones, with over 80% appearing a single time and about 2% taken by the ten largest. The sequenced sample was PBMCs. The receptors stem from a male donor in good health and CMV-seronegative.

This clone appeared a few times. This CDR3 reads CASSLSAGPLYEQYF. The DNA of the CDR3 is TGTGCCAGCAGCTTATCGGCAGGGCCACTCTACGAGCAGTACTTC. V is TRBV5-5 and J is TRBJ2-7, with TRBD1 as a possible D gene (5 bases). Germline lookup yields CDR1 SGHKS and CDR2 YYEKEE (reference sequence). V was trimmed by 2 bases and J by 3 bases, leaving 15 bases between them. The CDR3 extends over 15 amino acids.

The chain carries TRBV5-1 and TRBJ2-7; D may be TRBD2 (6 bases). The germline gives CDR1 SGHRS, CDR2 YFSETQ. V lost 0 bases to trimming and J lost 1 base, with 14 bases between them. The CDR3 covers 16 residues. The CDR3 spells CASSLGGTTSSYEQYF. For the CDR3, the DNA is TGCGCCAGCAGCTTGGGCGGGACCACCTCATCCTACGAGCAGTACTTC.

V is TRBV25-1 and J is TRBJ2-3; the D is unclear. Germline V gene sequence: CDR1 MGHDK, CDR2 SYGVNS. Trimming shortened V by 0 bases and J by 2 bases, and 15 bases separated the two germline ends. This CDR3 region has 17 residues. CDR3 DNA: TGTGCCAGCAGTGAATACGGCAGGATACATCCCACAGATACGCAGTATTTT. Its translation is CASSEYGRIHPTDTQYF. Filled out from reference TRBV25-1 and TRBJ2-3, the complete variable domain reads EADIYQTPRYLVIGTGKKITLECSQTMGHDKMYWYQQDPGMELHLIHYSYGVNSTEKGDLSSESTVSRIRTEHFPLTLESARPSHTSQYLCASSEYGRIHPTDTQYFGPGTRLTVL.

This rearrangement joins TRBV7-9 to TRBJ1-2; D unclear. Trimming left V 1 base short and J 3 bases short, with 6 bases between. CDR1 and CDR2 from the germline V gene are SEHNR and FQNEAQ (reference sequence). The CDR3 has 13 residues. CDR3 loop: CASSLGTYYGYTF. The CDR3 DNA reads as TGTGCCAGCAGCTTAGGTACTTACTATGGCTACACCTTC.

The chain uses TRBV6-1 and TRBJ1-1, with D perhaps matching TRBD1 (6 bases). V lost 8 bases and J lost 4, with 14 bases in between. The CDR3 length is 13 residues. Germline CDR1 MNHNS, CDR2 SASEGT. The CDR3 reads CASDRDTLTEAFF. CDR3 in DNA: TGTGCCAGCGACCGGGACACCCTCACTGAAGCTTTCTTT.

V and J are TRBV4-1 and TRBJ1-6, with D perhaps matching TRBD1 (6 bases). Between the trimmed V and J ends, which lost 2 bases and 0 bases, there was a span of 17 bases. Germline V gene lookup returns CDR1 MGHRA and CDR2 YSYEKL. The CDR3 covers 19 residues. The CDR3: CASSQLSGASFSYNSPLHF. In DNA form, the CDR3 reads TGCGCCAGCAGCCAACTATCAGGGGCCAGTTTCTCCTATAATTCACCCCTCCACTTT.

This clone was observed a single time. The chain recombines TRBV30 with TRBJ2-2, with D unresolved. V lost 4 bases and J lost 4, with 10 bases in between. The CDR3 sequence is 13 residues long. Germline values: CDR1 GTSNPN, CDR2 SVGIG (reference sequence). The CDR3 is CAWKAQSTGELFF. The CDR3 DNA reads TGTGCCTGGAAGGCACAGAGCACCGGGGAGCTGTTTTTT.

CDR3 sequence (DNA): TGTGCCAGCAGCCTACGAACAGGGGGCAACACTGAAGCTTTCTTT. Its protein product is CASSLRTGGNTEAFF. The chain links TRBV7-9 to TRBJ1-1, with 9 nucleotides matching TRBD1. After removal of 5 bases from V and 2 bases from J, the junction contained 6 bases not matched to a gene. Germline assignment: CDR1 SEHNR and CDR2 FQNEAQ (reference sequence). The CDR3 contains 15 residues. Variable domain in full (rest from reference TRBV7-9 and TRBJ1-1): DTGVSQNPRHKITKRGQNVTFRCDPISEHNRLYWYRQTLGQGPEFLTYFQNEAQLEKSRLLSDRFSAERPKGSFSTLEIQRTEQGDSAMYLCASSLRTGGNTEAFFGQGTRLTVV.

The chain uses TRBV6-5 and TRBJ2-5, with 7 bases aligning to TRBD2. CDR1 is MNHEY, CDR2 SVGAGI, per germline. The ends lost 8 bases at V and 4 bases at J; junction bases unmatched: 10. This CDR3 comprises 14 residues. CDR3 protein: CASGGASGGETQYF. The CDR3 region has the DNA TGTGCCAGCGGCGGGGCATCGGGAGGAGAGACCCAGTACTTC.

CDR3 loop: CASSVAISGEQETQYF. In DNA form, the CDR3 reads TGTGCCAGCAGCGTAGCGATCTCGGGGGAGCAAGAGACCCAGTACTTC. The chain links TRBV9 to TRBJ2-5; possibly TRBD2 for D (6 bases). CDR1 is SGDLS, CDR2 YYNGEE, per germline. CDR3 size: 16 residues. The V end was cut by 0 bases, the J end by 2 bases, with 14 bases between.

This CDR3 reads CASSLEGGAWYGYTF. The CDR3, as DNA: TGTGCCAGCAGCTTAGAGGGGGGGGCTTGGTATGGCTACACCTTC. The V and J genes are TRBV7-2 and TRBJ1-2, with a tentative D call TRBD1 (6 bases). Germline V gives CDR1 SGHTA, CDR2 FQGNSA. This CDR3 region has 15 residues. The V end lost 1 base, the J end lost 5 bases, and 14 bases lay between the germline ends.

The rearrangement uses TRBV7-2 and TRBJ2-5; possible D gene TRBD1, 6 bases. Germline V gene data show CDR1 as SGHTA and CDR2 as FQGNSA. V lost 4 bases, J lost 1 base, and 10 bases lay in between. The CDR3 spans 14 residues. CDR3 in DNA: TGTGCCAGCAGCTCCAGGGGAGCCCAAGAGACCCAGTACTTC. It codes for CASSSRGAQETQYF. Full variable domain (rest looked up from reference TRBV7-2 and TRBJ2-5): GAGVSQSPSNKVTEKGKDVELRCDPISGHTALYWYRQSLGQGLEFLIYFQGNSAPDKSGLPSDRFSAERTGGSVSTLTIQRTQQEDSAVYLCASSSRGAQETQYFGPGTRLLVL.

J is TRBJ1-2 and V is TRBV20-1; the D gene is possibly TRBD1 (6 bases). The CDR3 loop spans 11 amino acids. V was shortened by 2 bases and J by 12 bases, with 13 bases between the two germline ends. CDR1 is DFQATT and CDR2 is SNEGSKA in the germline V gene (reference sequence). CDR3: CSARRGMTDTF. CDR3 coding DNA: TGCAGTGCTAGAAGGGGGATGACAGACACCTTC.

The CDR3 sequence: CSVERLAGGYNEQFF. CDR3 sequence (DNA): TGCAGCGTTGAAAGGCTTGCGGGGGGGTACAATGAGCAGTTCTTC. The chain joins TRBV29-1 to TRBJ2-1; 9 positions agree with TRBD2. This CDR3 has 15 amino acids. Germline lookup yields CDR1 SQVTM and CDR2 ANQGSEA. J was trimmed by 4 bases and V by 2 bases; bases with no gene match: 6.

V gene TRBV5-1 combines with J gene TRBJ1-2; D is undetermined. Between the trimmed V and J ends, which lost 5 bases and 4 bases, there was a span of 12 bases. This CDR3 region has 13 residues. Germline CDR1 and CDR2: SGHRS and YFSETQ. The CDR3 nucleotides are TGCGCCAGCAGTCGTAGATCTTCCTATGGCTACACCTTC. Protein: CASSRRSSYGYTF.

The chain is built from TRBV6-5 and TRBJ2-7; 7 bases align to TRBD1. Trimming removed 0 bases from V and 3 bases from J; junction bases left unmatched: 2. In germline, CDR1 is MNHEY, CDR2 SVGAGI. CDR3 length: 14 amino acids. The CDR3 loop is CASSYSGGLYEQYF. The DNA of the CDR3 is TGTGCCAGCAGTTACTCAGGGGGCCTCTACGAGCAGTACTTC.

This chain connects TRBV21-1 to TRBJ1-5; no check of the table's D call, TRBD1, against the DNA was made. TRBV21-1 is noted as a pseudogene. The CDR3 has 14 amino acids. The CDR3 DNA follows: TGTGCCAGCAGCAGGGACAGTGACAATCAGCCCCAGCATTTT. It codes for CASSRDSDNQPQHF.

This rearrangement joins TRBV9 to TRBJ2-3; the match to TRBD2 covers 11 bases. Germline V lookup: CDR1 SGDLS, CDR2 YYNGEE. V was clipped by 0 bases and J by 2 bases; unmatched bases: 5. The CDR3 sequence is 17 residues long. CDR3 loop: CASSVEASGGYTDTQYF. CDR3 DNA sequence: TGTGCCAGCAGCGTAGAGGCTAGCGGGGGGTACACAGATACGCAGTATTTT.

The rearrangement uses TRBV10-3 and TRBJ2-1; TRBD1 agrees at 8 bases. CDR3 size: 12 residues. The J segment lost 10 bases and the V segment lost 8 bases, leaving 7 bases of the junction unmatched. Germline CDR1 is ENHRY and CDR2 is SYGVKD. DNA of the CDR3: TGTGCCATCGGAGACCGACAGGGGGAGCAGTTCTTC. Its translation is CAIGDRQGEQFF.

The chain combines TRBV13 with TRBJ1-2; D ambiguous. In germline, CDR1 is PRHDT, CDR2 FYEKMQ (reference sequence). This CDR3 contains 15 residues. Trimming stripped 5 bases from V and 8 bases from J, with 21 bases between. CDR3 protein: CASSPEEAVRGGYTF. The DNA for the CDR3 is TGTGCCAGCAGCCCCGAAGAAGCGGTGCGAGGGGGCTACACCTTC.

The chain links TRBV5-6 to TRBJ2-7; 7 nucleotides line up with TRBD2. The V and J ends lost 0 bases and 5 bases, in that order; junction bases with no gene match: 11. The CDR3 totals 16 residues. Germline V gene data show CDR1 as SGHDT and CDR2 as YYEEEE. For the CDR3, the DNA is TGTGCCAGCAGCTTGGGGGTCGTACGGCTAGCGGACGAGCAGTACTTC. Its protein is CASSLGVVRLADEQYF.

The gene calls are TRBV10-1 and TRBJ2-1; 7 bases are shared with TRBD2. This CDR3 has 13 amino acids. The germline V gene has CDR1 WNHNN and CDR2 SYGVQD (reference sequence). V gave up 5 bases and J gave up 11 bases; unmatched junction bases: 9. CDR3 nucleotide sequence: TGCGCCAGCAGTCCCCAGCGGGAAACTAAGCAGTTCTTC. Protein: CASSPQRETKQFF.

The gene calls are TRBV27 and TRBJ2-1; D perhaps matches TRBD1 (6 bases). CDR1 is MNHEY, CDR2 SMNVEV, per germline (reference sequence). V was cut by 3 bases and J by 2 bases, with 8 bases left in between. The CDR3 extends over 14 amino acids. Written as DNA, the CDR3 is TGTGCCAGCAGTTTCCAGGGGACCTACAATGAGCAGTTCTTC. Protein: CASSFQGTYNEQFF.

This clone has just one count. This chain uses TRBV18 with TRBJ2-7; 12 nucleotides match TRBD1. The CDR3 extends over 14 amino acids. In germline, CDR1 is KGHSH, CDR2 LQKENI. V was pared by 2 bases and J by 7 bases, with 3 bases of the junction left unmatched. CDR3 DNA: TGTGCCAGCTCACCAGCGGGACAGGGGGCAGAGCAGTACTTC. This encodes CASSPAGQGAEQYF.

This chain connects TRBV25-1 to TRBJ1-1; weak D call: TRBD1 (6 bases). V lost 3 bases and J lost 3, with 11 bases in between. This CDR3 contains 14 residues. Germline V lookup: CDR1 MGHDK, CDR2 SYGVNS. CDR3 DNA: TGTGCCAGCAGTGAGGGGACACGCTACACTGAAGCTTTCTTT. Amino acids: CASSEGTRYTEAFF. The full variable domain, with the rest looked up from reference TRBV25-1 and TRBJ1-1, is EADIYQTPRYLVIGTGKKITLECSQTMGHDKMYWYQQDPGMELHLIHYSYGVNSTEKGDLSSESTVSRIRTEHFPLTLESARPSHTSQYLCASSEGTRYTEAFFGQGTRLTVV.

The V gene is TRBV5-1, the J gene TRBJ2-7, with 8 positions matching TRBD1. V was clipped by 4 bases and J by 1 base; unmatched bases: 7. The CDR3 runs to 15 residues. In germline, CDR1 is SGHRS, CDR2 YFSETQ. In DNA form, the CDR3 reads TGCGCCAGCAGCCCAGGACAGGGAGGTTCCTACGAGCAGTACTTC. Encoded protein: CASSPGQGGSYEQYF.

The chain couples TRBV6-6 to TRBJ1-5, with 7 bases that match TRBD1. CDR1 and CDR2 (germline): MNHNY, SVGAGI (reference sequence). The ends lost 2 bases at V and 1 base at J; junction bases unmatched: 2. The length of the CDR3 is 15 residues. DNA of the CDR3: TGTGCCAGCAGTTACCCGGGACAGAGCAATCAGCCCCAGCATTTT. Protein: CASSYPGQSNQPQHF.

The genes are TRBV5-1 and TRBJ1-1; 11 bases align to TRBD1. The V and J ends lost 0 bases and 7 bases, in that order; junction bases with no gene match: 2. This CDR3 contains 14 residues. CDR1 is SGHRS and CDR2 is YFSETQ in the germline V gene. DNA for the CDR3: TGCGCCAGCAGCTTGGGGACAGGGGGCTATGAAGCTTTCTTT. Protein product: CASSLGTGGYEAFF.